These 9 T cell receptor beta chains were sequenced from one sample in a study of blood T cell repertoires in COVID-19. Generated by immunoSEQ multiplex PCR, the TCRdb table keeps only in-frame clones and is missing some. This sample has some 150,000 clones, with about four fifths found just once. Sequencing input: peripheral blood. These receptors were taken from a woman aged 80 or over with acute or convalescent COVID-19.

This clone appeared a few times. The chain couples TRBV4-1 to TRBJ1-3; D is unresolved. Germline V lookup: CDR1 MGHRA, CDR2 YSYEKL. Trimming cost V 1 base and J 0 bases, with 16 bases left between them. This CDR3 comprises 18 residues. CDR3 region: CASSQGTLRQHSGNTIYF. The CDR3 DNA sequence: TGCGCCAGCAGCCAAGGAACCCTTCGACAACACTCTGGAAACACCATATATTTT.

J is TRBJ2-7 and V is TRBV12-3 or TRBV12-4; D is unresolved. V shed 4 bases and J shed 2 bases, with 9 bases lying between them. There are 13 residues in the CDR3. For the CDR3, the DNA is TGTGCCAGCAGTTCGGAGAGAACCTACGAGCAGTACTTC. Its translation is CASSSERTYEQYF.

This clone has only a few counts. The rearrangement joins TRBV7-9 to TRBJ1-1; perhaps TRBD1 as D (6 bases). The CDR3 is 14 residues long. Between the trimmed V and J ends, which lost 7 bases and 2 bases, there was a span of 14 bases. Germline V lookup: CDR1 SEHNR, CDR2 FQNEAQ (reference sequence). CDR3 loop: CASTAYRDNTEAFF. The CDR3, as DNA: TGTGCCAGCACCGCTTACAGGGATAACACTGAAGCTTTCTTT. The variable domain in full, with the rest retrieved from reference TRBV7-9 and TRBJ1-1, is DTGVSQNPRHKITKRGQNVTFRCDPISEHNRLYWYRQTLGQGPEFLTYFQNEAQLEKSRLLSDRFSAERPKGSFSTLEIQRTEQGDSAMYLCASTAYRDNTEAFFGQGTRLTVV.

J is TRBJ1-2 and V is TRBV7-9; D gene uncertain. Trimming pared 1 base from V and 4 bases from J, leaving 10 bases between. CDR1 is SEHNR and CDR2 is FQNEAQ in the germline V gene (reference sequence). The CDR3 loop spans 14 amino acids. The CDR3 is CASSLVGVTYGYTF. The CDR3 nucleotides are TGTGCCAGCAGCTTAGTCGGGGTTACCTATGGCTACACCTTC.

The V and J genes are TRBV14 and TRBJ2-1; TRBD1 matches 7 bases. V was pared by 4 bases and J by 8 bases, with 8 bases of the junction left unmatched. The length of the CDR3 is 14 residues. Germline assignment: CDR1 SGHDN and CDR2 FVKESK. CDR3 region: CASSPLTGIHEQFF. CDR3 nucleotide sequence: TGTGCCAGCAGCCCTTTGACAGGGATCCATGAGCAGTTCTTC.

The chain couples TRBV27 to TRBJ1-1; D possibly corresponds to TRBD1 (5 bases). This CDR3 comprises 13 residues. Trimming pared 4 bases from V and 1 base from J, leaving 7 bases between. CDR1 and CDR2 from the germline V gene are MNHEY and SMNVEV (reference sequence). The CDR3 nucleotides are TGTGCCAGCAGTTGGGGCCGGAACACTGAAGCTTTCTTT. The encoded protein is CASSWGRNTEAFF.

The chain is built from TRBV6-5 and TRBJ1-2; a weak D match, TRBD1 (6 bases). Germline loops: CDR1 MNHEY, CDR2 SVGAGI. This CDR3 has 15 amino acids. Trimming shortened V by 5 bases and J by 4 bases, and 17 bases separated the two germline ends. The CDR3 is CASSIGGGLGYGYTF. In DNA form, the CDR3 reads TGTGCCAGCAGTATCGGGGGGGGGCTCGGCTATGGCTACACCTTC.

This clone has more than one count but fewer than ten. The V and J genes are TRBV18 and TRBJ1-2; D is unresolved. Germline V CDR1 and CDR2: KGHSH, LQKENI. The CDR3 has 16 amino acids. Trimming stripped 4 bases from V and 0 bases from J, with 15 bases between. The CDR3 coding sequence is TGTGCCAGCTCACAAACTACGGAGGCCGCTAACTATGGCTACACCTTC. Translating gives CASSQTTEAANYGYTF.

The chain links TRBV6-2 or TRBV6-3 to TRBJ1-5; tentatively, D is TRBD1 (5 bases). The CDR3 runs 17 residues. V was shortened by 0 bases and J by 2 bases, with 14 bases between the two germline ends. CDR1 is MNHEY and CDR2 is SVGEGT in the germline V gene. The CDR3 nucleotides are TGTGCCAGCAGTTACTCGAACCCTGGGGCACGCAATCAGCCCCAGCATTTT. Translating gives CASSYSNPGARNQPQHF.